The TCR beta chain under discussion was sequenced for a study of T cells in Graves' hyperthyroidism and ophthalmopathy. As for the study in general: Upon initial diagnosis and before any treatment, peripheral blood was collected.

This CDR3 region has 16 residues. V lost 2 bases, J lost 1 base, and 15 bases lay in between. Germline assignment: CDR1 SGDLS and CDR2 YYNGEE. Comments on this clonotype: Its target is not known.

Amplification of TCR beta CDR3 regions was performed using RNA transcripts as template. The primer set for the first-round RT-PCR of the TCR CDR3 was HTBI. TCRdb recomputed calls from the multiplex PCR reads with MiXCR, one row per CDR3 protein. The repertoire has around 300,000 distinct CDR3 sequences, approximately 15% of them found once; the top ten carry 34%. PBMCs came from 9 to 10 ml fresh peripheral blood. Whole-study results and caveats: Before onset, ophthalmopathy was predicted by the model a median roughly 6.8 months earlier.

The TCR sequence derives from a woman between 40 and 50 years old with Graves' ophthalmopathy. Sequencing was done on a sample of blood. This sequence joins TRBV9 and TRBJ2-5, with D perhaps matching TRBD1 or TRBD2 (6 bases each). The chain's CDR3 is CASSVAGHSTQETQYF. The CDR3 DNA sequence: TGTGCCAGCAGCGTGGCGGGACACTCAACCCAAGAGACCCAGTACTTC.